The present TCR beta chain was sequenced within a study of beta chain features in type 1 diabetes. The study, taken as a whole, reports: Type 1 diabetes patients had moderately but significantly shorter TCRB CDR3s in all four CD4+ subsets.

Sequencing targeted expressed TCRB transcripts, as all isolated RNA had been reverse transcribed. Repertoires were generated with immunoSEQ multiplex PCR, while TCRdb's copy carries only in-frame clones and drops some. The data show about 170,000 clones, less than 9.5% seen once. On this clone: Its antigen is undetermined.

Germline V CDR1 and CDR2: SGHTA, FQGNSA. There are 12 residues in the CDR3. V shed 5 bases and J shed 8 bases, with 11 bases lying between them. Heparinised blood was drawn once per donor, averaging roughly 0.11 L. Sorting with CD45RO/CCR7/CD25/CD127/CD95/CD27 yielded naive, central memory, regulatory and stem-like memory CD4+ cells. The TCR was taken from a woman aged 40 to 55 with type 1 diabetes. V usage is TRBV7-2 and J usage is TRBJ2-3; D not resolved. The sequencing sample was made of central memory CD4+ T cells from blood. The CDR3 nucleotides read TGTGCCAGCAGCGACTTTATGGGTACGCAGTATTTT. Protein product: CASSDFMGTQYF.